These 27 T cell receptor beta chains originate from one sample sequenced in a study of HIV-infected patients and healthy controls. Follow-up blood was drawn about 14 weeks, roughly three months, after antiretroviral therapy began. Whole blood was used without fractionation, so all unsorted peripheral T cells were included. Reverse transcription used about 500 ng RNA and constant-region primers for alpha and beta. Each of the alpha and beta chains got its own library through chain-specific third strand synthesis with indices. TCRdb re-derived calls from the 5' RACE reads in MiXCR, one entry per CDR3 protein. Here the sample spans around 8,600 distinct CDR3 sequences, approximately 6.7% being singletons. The specimen was blood, collected during antiretroviral therapy. The receptors were sampled from an adult with HIV infection.

This clonotype is deemed medium-sized (0.01 to 0.1%). This beta chain was picked up by a library intended for alpha chains and is off target, so its count carries little meaning. This chain links TRBV3-1 with TRBJ2-5; D unresolved. The CDR3 covers 13 residues. Per germline, CDR1 LGHDT and CDR2 YNNKEL (reference sequence). V lost 1 base to trimming and J lost 5 bases, with 8 bases between them. Written as DNA, the CDR3 is TGTGCCAGCAGCCAAGTAGGTCTGGAGACCCAGTACTTC. As protein: CASSQVGLETQYF.

As for this clonotype: Found in a library prepared for alpha chains, this beta chain is an off-target read, and its abundance has little meaning. This sequence joins TRBV5-1 and TRBJ2-5; unclear D gene. Trimming took 4 bases from V and 5 from J, leaving 18 bases between them. The CDR3 runs 15 residues. Germline CDR1 reads SGHRS; CDR2 reads YFSETQ. The CDR3 is CASSPDGGNEETQYF. CDR3 bases: TGCGCCAGCAGCCCGGACGGTGGGAATGAGGAGACCCAGTACTTC.

Judged by abundance, this clonotype is medium-sized. Because the library targeted alpha chains, this beta chain is an off-target read whose size means little. The rearrangement uses TRBV5-1 and TRBJ2-7; D might be TRBD1 (6 bases). Per germline, CDR1 SGHRS and CDR2 YFSETQ. The CDR3 extends over 14 amino acids. Trimming removed 3 bases at V and 1 base at J, with 11 bases between. The CDR3 region has the DNA TGCGCCAGCAGCTCGGGACAATATTCCTACGAGCAGTACTTC. Its protein product is CASSSGQYSYEQYF.

This clonotype has a count of ten or more. A library prepared for alpha chains yielded this beta chain as an off-target read; its size is of little meaning. The chain couples TRBV6-6 to TRBJ1-3; unclear D gene. Looked up from germline, CDR1 is MNHNY and CDR2 is SVGAGI (reference sequence). V dropped 5 bases and J dropped 2 bases, with 13 bases sitting between them. This CDR3 spans 15 amino acids. The CDR3 loop is CASSAQIGTGNTIYF. As DNA, the CDR3 is TGTGCCAGCAGTGCACAGATTGGAACTGGAAACACCATATATTTT.

This clonotype has at least ten counts. Because the library targeted alpha chains, this beta chain is an off-target read whose size means little. The V call is TRBV29-1, the J call TRBJ2-7; a weak D match, TRBD2 (5 bases). Trimming took off 2 bases at V and 3 bases at J, with 14 bases between the two ends. From germline, CDR1 is SQVTM and CDR2 ANQGSEA. This CDR3 is 14 amino acids long. The CDR3 sequence: CSVETGGSLYEQYF. The CDR3 bases are TGCAGCGTTGAAACGGGCGGGTCTCTCTACGAGCAGTACTTC.

This clonotype was seen many times. In a library made to pick up alpha chains, this beta chain is a stray read with a size that means little. The chain recombines TRBV9 with TRBJ1-6; TRBD1 agrees at 8 bases. Trimming cost V 2 bases and J 6 bases; bases outside gene matches: 1. Germline CDR1 is SGDLS and CDR2 is YYNGEE. The CDR3 covers 14 residues. CDR3 nucleotides: TGTGCCAGCAGCGTGGACAGGGTTAATTCACCCCTCCACTTT. Translated, it gives CASSVDRVNSPLHF.

This clonotype was recorded a few times. The size of this beta chain means little, since it is a stray read in a library made for alpha chains. The V gene is TRBV4-2, the J gene TRBJ2-1; TRBD2 might be the D (6 bases). With 4 bases removed from V and 9 bases from J, the gap between germline ends came to 22 bases. Germline V gene data show CDR1 as LGHNA and CDR2 as YNFKEQ. CDR3 length equals 16 residues. The CDR3 sequence: CASSLTGTPNGVEQFF. DNA for the CDR3: TGTGCCAGCAGCCTAACCGGGACTCCCAATGGTGTTGAGCAGTTCTTC.

By share, this clonotype counts as medium-sized. A library prepared for alpha chains yielded this beta chain as an off-target read; its size is of little meaning. The rearrangement links TRBV7-6 to TRBJ2-7; D may be TRBD2 (7 bases). In germline, CDR1 is SGHVS, CDR2 FNYEAQ. The CDR3 totals 14 residues. Trimming stripped 0 bases from V and 7 bases from J, with 13 bases between. The CDR3 spells CASSLAGGLEEQYF. CDR3 coding DNA: TGTGCCAGCAGCTTAGCGGGGGGGCTGGAGGAGCAGTACTTC. Combining the CDR3 with reference TRBV7-6 and TRBJ2-7 gives the whole variable domain GAGVSQSPRYKVTKRGQDVALRCDPISGHVSLYWYRQALGQGPEFLTYFNYEAQQDKSGLPNDRFSAERPEGSISTLTIQRTEQRDSAMYRCASSLAGGLEEQYFGPGTRLTVT.

This clonotype was seen a handful of times. This beta chain is an off-target read within a library intended for alpha chains, so its frequency means little. The chain uses TRBV29-1 and TRBJ2-2, with TRBD1 identical over 9 bases. The CDR3 contains 14 residues. V lost 7 bases and J lost 3; bases outside the gene matches: 6. Germline assignment: CDR1 SQVTM and CDR2 ANQGSEA. The DNA for the CDR3 is TGCAGCGCTACAGGGGGCTCGGACACCGGGGAGCTGTTTTTT. This encodes CSATGGSDTGELFF.

This clonotype occurred many times. This beta chain represents an off-target read in a library built for alpha chains; its size is of limited meaning. The V and J genes are TRBV7-9 and TRBJ2-3; 7 nucleotides agree with TRBD1. The CDR3 sequence is 13 residues long. CDR1 and CDR2 from the germline V gene are SEHNR and FQNEAQ (reference sequence). With V trimmed by 6 bases and J by 1 base, 1 base remained unmatched. For the CDR3, the DNA is TGTGCCAGCAGTCAGGGGGGCACAGATACGCAGTATTTT. Protein sequence: CASSQGGTDTQYF. Full variable domain (remainder filled in from reference TRBV7-9 and TRBJ2-3): DTGVSQNPRHKITKRGQNVTFRCDPISEHNRLYWYRQTLGQGPEFLTYFQNEAQLEKSRLLSDRFSAERPKGSFSTLEIQRTEQGDSAMYLCASSQGGTDTQYFGPGTRLTVL.

By share of the sample, this clonotype is medium-sized. Being off target in a library aimed at alpha chains, this beta chain has a size of little meaning. This chain uses TRBV11-2 with TRBJ2-1; TRBD2 matches at 8 bases. Per germline, CDR1 SGHAT and CDR2 FQNNGV. The CDR3 sequence is 15 residues long. The J segment lost 0 bases and the V segment lost 3 bases, leaving 1 base of the junction unmatched. CDR3 DNA sequence: TGTGCCAGCAGCTTTCTAGCGGGCTCCTACAATGAGCAGTTCTTC. Its translation: CASSFLAGSYNEQFF.

This clonotype was seen ten or more times. This beta chain is off target for a library built for alpha chains, so its abundance means little. J is TRBJ1-5 and V is TRBV19; D is perhaps TRBD1 (6 bases). The germline V and J ends were trimmed by 8 bases and 6 bases, with 14 bases remaining between them. The germline gives CDR1 LNHDA, CDR2 SQIVND (reference sequence). This CDR3 has 13 residues. This CDR3 is CASYGTPGQPQHF. The CDR3 DNA sequence: TGTGCCAGTTACGGGACACCCGGTCAGCCCCAGCATTTT.

Ten or more counts support this clonotype. The library was built for alpha chains, so this beta chain is an off-target read and its size means little. Here the CDR3 DNA reads TGTGCCAGCAGCTTATCCGCGGGCCTATGGGGCGGGGGGGACAATGAGCAGTTCTTC. Translated: CASSLSAGLWGGGDNEQFF. This chain joins TRBV6-2 or TRBV6-3 and TRBJ2-1; 9 nucleotides match TRBD2. Per germline, CDR1 MNHEY and CDR2 SVGEGT. The CDR3 has 19 residues. Trimming cost V 6 bases and J 5 bases; bases outside gene matches: 20.

This clonotype rates as medium-sized. A junction end diverges from the germline sequence, so it may reflect a read error. For a library built for alpha chains, this beta chain is a stray read; little rests on its size. The chain uses TRBV29-1 and TRBJ2-5; 8 positions match TRBD2. The CDR3 covers 13 residues. Germline CDR1 SQVTM, CDR2 ANQGSEA. This CDR3 is CSVLSGDQETQYF. The CDR3, as DNA: TGCAGCGTACTTAGCGGGGACCAGGAGACCCAGTACTTC. Variable domain in full (rest from reference TRBV29-1 and TRBJ2-5): SAVISQKPSRDICQRGTSLTIQCQVDSQVTMMFWYRQQPGQSLTLIATANQGSEATYESGFVIDKFPISRPNLTFSTLTVSNMSPEDSSIYLCSVLSGDQETQYFGPGTRLLVL.

There are many counts of this clonotype. This beta chain came through as a stray read in a library set up for alpha chains, and its size says little. The CDR3 loop is CAWSPGGLTQYF. Here the CDR3 DNA reads TGTGCCTGGAGTCCCGGCGGGTTGACCCAGTACTTC. This chain uses TRBV30 with TRBJ2-5; D is possibly TRBD2 (5 bases). Germline V gene data show CDR1 as GTSNPN and CDR2 as SVGIG (reference sequence). V lost 2 bases, J lost 7 bases, and 11 bases lay in between. The CDR3 has 12 amino acids.

This clonotype is judged medium-sized (0.01 to 0.1%). This could be a read error, since a much larger clone is one nucleotide away. Found in a library prepared for alpha chains, this beta chain is an off-target read, and its abundance has little meaning. The chain carries TRBV10-2 and TRBJ2-1, with TRBD2 matching over 14 bases. The junction had 3 bases not matched to a gene; V was cut back by 6 bases and J by 2 bases. Germline-derived CDR1 and CDR2 are WSHSY and SAAADI. The CDR3 is 16 residues long. CDR3 protein: CASSRGLAGAYNEQFF. The CDR3 region has the DNA TGCGCCAGCAGCCGGGGACTAGCGGGAGCCTACAATGAGCAGTTCTTC.

This clonotype was counted ten times or more. This beta chain turned up in a library designed for alpha chains; as an off-target read, its abundance says little. V usage is TRBV11-2 and J usage is TRBJ2-7; D gene ambiguous. CDR1 is SGHAT, CDR2 FQNNGV, per germline. Trimming left V 5 bases short and J 3 bases short, with 2 bases between. There are 10 residues in the CDR3. CDR3 coding DNA: TGTGCCAGCAGCGGCTACGAGCAGTACTTC. This gives the protein CASSGYEQYF.

This clonotype is medium-sized within its sample. This beta chain was picked up by a library intended for alpha chains and is off target, so its count carries little meaning. The chain carries TRBV7-3 and TRBJ2-1, with D possibly matching TRBD2 (7 bases). Trimming pared 1 base from V and 7 bases from J, leaving 14 bases between. CDR3 size: 15 residues. Per the germline V gene, CDR1 is SGHTA and CDR2 is FQGTGA. CDR3 loop: CASSLIQGGGNEQFF. The CDR3 DNA follows: TGTGCCAGCAGCTTAATCCAGGGAGGGGGAAATGAGCAGTTCTTC. The full variable domain, its missing parts supplied by reference TRBV7-3 and TRBJ2-1, is GAGVSQTPSNKVTEKGKYVELRCDPISGHTALYWYRQSLGQGPEFLIYFQGTGAADDSGLPNDRFFAVRPEGSVSTLKIQRTERGDSAVYLCASSLIQGGGNEQFFGPGTRLTVL.

This clonotype has a count of ten or more. This beta chain is a stray sequence in a library constructed for alpha chains; its clone size is not meaningful. The chain links TRBV6-2 or TRBV6-3 to TRBJ2-1; D remains unclear. Looked up from germline, CDR1 is MNHEY and CDR2 is SVGEGT. This CDR3 region has 13 residues. The V and J ends lost 2 bases and 10 bases respectively, with 12 bases between them. CDR3 in DNA: TGTGCCAGCAGTTACGACCCATATTCCGAGCAGTTCTTC. This sequence encodes CASSYDPYSEQFF.

Of note for this clonotype: This beta chain lies outside the target of a library built for alpha chains; its clone size means little. The V and J genes are TRBV5-4 and TRBJ2-5; 7 bases fit TRBD1. The length of the CDR3 is 14 residues. Germline lookup yields CDR1 SGHNT and CDR2 YYREEE (reference sequence). With 4 bases clipped from V and 2 bases from J, the junction kept 5 bases outside the gene matches. The CDR3 region is CASSRTGLQETQYF. DNA of the CDR3: TGTGCCAGCAGCAGGACAGGTCTACAAGAGACCCAGTACTTC.

This clonotype was observed many times. This beta chain is a stray sequence in a library constructed for alpha chains; its clone size is not meaningful. The V call is TRBV19, the J call TRBJ1-5; weak D call: TRBD1 (5 bases). Trimming removed 5 bases from V and 0 bases from J, with 8 bases in between. The CDR3 is made up of 14 amino acids. Germline-derived CDR1 and CDR2 are LNHDA and SQIVND (reference sequence). CDR3 in DNA: TGTGCCAGTAGTCCAGGGTTTAGCAATCAGCCCCAGCATTTT. This sequence encodes CASSPGFSNQPQHF.

This clonotype was counted ten times or more. Since the library was made to target alpha chains, this beta chain is a stray read and its abundance is not meaningful. The chain has TRBV5-1 and TRBJ2-5; TRBD2 matches at 11 bases. The V and J ends lost 3 bases and 4 bases, in that order; junction bases with no gene match: 14. The germline CDR1 and CDR2 sequences are SGHRS and YFSETQ. The CDR3 runs 18 residues. The CDR3 reads CASSSLSLAGVRGETQYF. The DNA for the CDR3 is TGCGCCAGCAGCTCCCTTTCACTAGCGGGAGTAAGGGGAGAGACCCAGTACTTC.

Note on this clonotype: This beta chain represents an off-target read in a library built for alpha chains; its size is of limited meaning. The J gene is TRBJ2-5, the V gene TRBV5-1, with 7 bases lining up with TRBD2. From germline, CDR1 is SGHRS and CDR2 YFSETQ. The trim removed 4 bases at V and 4 bases at J, leaving 10 bases unmatched. The CDR3 consists of 15 residues. Here the CDR3 reads CASSPTSIVGETQYF. Written as DNA, the CDR3 is TGCGCCAGCAGCCCGACTAGCATAGTCGGAGAGACCCAGTACTTC.

This clonotype was seen many times. This beta chain appears as a stray read in a library generated for alpha chains; its size is not informative. This chain uses TRBV5-1 with TRBJ2-5; 9 bases agree with TRBD2. The CDR3 loop spans 14 amino acids. With V trimmed by 4 bases and J by 1 base, 2 bases remained unmatched. Germline-derived CDR1 and CDR2 are SGHRS and YFSETQ. The CDR3 protein is CASSGSGGQETQYF. The CDR3 DNA is TGCGCCAGCAGCGGTAGCGGGGGCCAAGAGACCCAGTACTTC.

This clonotype has ten or more counts. This beta chain is a stray read from a library made for alpha chains; its abundance is not meaningful. The rearrangement uses TRBV29-1 and TRBJ1-1; D gene ambiguous. The CDR3 is 13 residues long. CDR1 and CDR2 (germline): SQVTM, ANQGSEA. The V and J ends lost 3 bases and 2 bases respectively, with 10 bases between them. The CDR3 loop reads CSVDGRSNTEAFF. CDR3 sequence (DNA): TGCAGCGTTGACGGCAGATCTAACACTGAAGCTTTCTTT.

The sample holds many counts of this clonotype. This beta chain was picked up by a library intended for alpha chains and is off target, so its count carries little meaning. This chain joins TRBV29-1 and TRBJ2-7; D tentatively fits TRBD1 or TRBD2 (6 bases each). This CDR3 contains 14 residues. Trimming pared 6 bases from V and 6 bases from J, leaving 21 bases between. From germline, CDR1 is SQVTM and CDR2 ANQGSEA. DNA of the CDR3: TGCAGCGTCCTGGGGGGCCTCCTGGATACCGAGCAGTACTTC. Protein product: CSVLGGLLDTEQYF.

This clonotype has at least ten counts. This beta chain is a stray sequence in a library constructed for alpha chains; its clone size is not meaningful. The J gene is TRBJ2-7, the V gene TRBV18; 7 nucleotides agree with TRBD1. Germline V gene lookup returns CDR1 KGHSH and CDR2 LQKENI. V lost 8 bases and J lost 6; bases outside the gene matches: 4. The CDR3 consists of 11 residues. The CDR3 sequence: CASNRGAEQYF. The DNA of the CDR3 is TGTGCCAGCAACAGGGGAGCCGAGCAGTACTTC.